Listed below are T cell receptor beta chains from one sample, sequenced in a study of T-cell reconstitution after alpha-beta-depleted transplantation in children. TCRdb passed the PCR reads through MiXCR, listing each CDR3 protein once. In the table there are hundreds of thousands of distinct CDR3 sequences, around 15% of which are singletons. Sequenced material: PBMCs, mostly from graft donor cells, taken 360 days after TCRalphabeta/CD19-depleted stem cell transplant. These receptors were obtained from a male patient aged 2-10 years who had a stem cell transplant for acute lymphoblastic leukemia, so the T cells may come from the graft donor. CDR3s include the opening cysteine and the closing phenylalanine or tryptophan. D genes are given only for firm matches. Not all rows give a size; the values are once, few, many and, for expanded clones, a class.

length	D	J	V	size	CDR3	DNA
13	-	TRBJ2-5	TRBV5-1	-	CASSLDGLMAQYF	TGCGCCAGCAGCCTGGACGGTTTGATGGCCCAGTACTTC
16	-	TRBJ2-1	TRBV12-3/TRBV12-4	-	CASSHPSGVVGDEQFF	TGTGCCAGCAGTCACCCCTCGGGAGTAGTTGGGGATGAGCAGTTCTTC
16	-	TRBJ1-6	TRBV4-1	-	CASSQDPGSGNSPLHF	TGCGCCAGCAGCCAAGACCCAGGGTCCGGGAATTCACCCCTCCACTTT
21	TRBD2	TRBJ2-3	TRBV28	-	CASSLYAVAGRHATATDTQYF	TGTGCCAGCAGCCTCTACGCCGTAGCGGGACGCCACGCCACCGCCACAGATACGCAGTATTTT
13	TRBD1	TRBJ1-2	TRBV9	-	CASSVEGALGYTF	TGTGCCAGCAGCGTAGAGGGGGCACTGGGCTACACCTTC
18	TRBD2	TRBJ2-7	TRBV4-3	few	CASSQDLPLAGGSYEQYF	TGCGCCAGCAGCCAAGATCTTCCACTAGCGGGAGGCTCCTACGAGCAGTACTTC
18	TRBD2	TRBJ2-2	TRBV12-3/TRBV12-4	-	CASSTPTSGSSNTGELFF	TGTGCCAGCAGTACCCCCACTAGCGGGAGCTCGAACACCGGGGAGCTGTTTTTT
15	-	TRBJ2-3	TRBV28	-	CASSRRLPGTDTQYF	TGTGCCAGCAGTCGACGTCTACCGGGAACAGATACGCAGTATTTT
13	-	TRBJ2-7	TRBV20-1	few	CSARDSSSYEQYF	TGCAGTGCTAGGGACTCGAGCTCCTACGAGCAGTACTTC
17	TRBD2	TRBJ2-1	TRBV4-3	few	CASSQGTSGSSYNEQFF	TGCGCCAGCAGCCAAGGGACTAGCGGTTCCTCCTACAATGAGCAGTTCTTC
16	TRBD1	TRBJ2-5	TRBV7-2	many	CASSSRTGRLQETQYF	TGTGCCAGCAGCTCCCGGACAGGGAGGCTCCAAGAGACCCAGTACTTC
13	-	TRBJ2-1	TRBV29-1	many	CSVERPSQTPQFF	TGCAGCGTTGAACGGCCTAGCCAAACCCCGCAGTTCTTC
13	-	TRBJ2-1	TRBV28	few	CASSDSGPNEQFF	TGTGCCAGCAGTGATAGCGGCCCAAATGAGCAGTTCTTC
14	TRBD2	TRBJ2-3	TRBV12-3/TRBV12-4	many	CASRGLAGTDTQYF	TGTGCCAGCAGAGGACTAGCGGGCACAGATACGCAGTATTTT
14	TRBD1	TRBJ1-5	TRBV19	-	CASSGQGANQPQHF	TGTGCCAGTAGTGGACAGGGGGCCAATCAGCCCCAGCATTTT
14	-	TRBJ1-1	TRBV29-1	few	CSVTSGITDTEAFF	TGCAGCGTTACCTCAGGGATTACGGACACTGAAGCTTTCTTT
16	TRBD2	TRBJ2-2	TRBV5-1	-	CASSPQTSGGAGELFF	TGCGCCAGCAGCCCACAGACTAGCGGAGGGGCCGGGGAGCTGTTTTTT
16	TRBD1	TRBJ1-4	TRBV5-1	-	CASSLYPGGAGKKLFF	TGCGCCAGCAGCTTGTACCCAGGGGGCGCGGGGAAAAAACTGTTTTTT
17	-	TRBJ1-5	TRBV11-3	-	CASSFFAGRFSNQPQHF	TGTGCCAGCAGCTTTTTCGCCGGACGGTTTAGCAATCAGCCCCAGCATTTT
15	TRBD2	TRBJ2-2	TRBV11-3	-	CASSSGLASPGELFF	TGTGCCAGCAGCAGCGGACTAGCCAGCCCCGGGGAGCTGTTTTTT
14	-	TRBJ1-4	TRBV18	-	CASSPDSLNEKLFF	TGTGCCAGCTCACCGGACAGCCTTAATGAAAAACTGTTTTTT
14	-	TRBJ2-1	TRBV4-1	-	CASSQLVAVNEQFF	TGCGCCAGCAGCCAATTGGTAGCGGTCAATGAGCAGTTCTTC
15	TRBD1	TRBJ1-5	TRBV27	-	CASSDRGYSNQPQHF	TGTGCCAGCAGTGACAGGGGGTATAGCAATCAGCCCCAGCATTTT
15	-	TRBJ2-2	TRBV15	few	CATSLHRLSTGELFF	TGTGCCACCAGCCTCCACAGGCTTAGCACCGGGGAGCTGTTTTTT
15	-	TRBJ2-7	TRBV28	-	CASSPLLQPPYEQYF	TGTGCCAGCAGCCCTCTACTACAACCACCCTACGAGCAGTACTTC
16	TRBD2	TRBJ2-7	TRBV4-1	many	CASSRERTSGIYEQYF	TGCGCCAGCAGTCGTGAGAGGACTAGCGGCATATACGAGCAGTACTTC
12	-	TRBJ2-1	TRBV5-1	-	CASRAGANEQFF	TGCGCCAGCAGGGCGGGGGCCAATGAGCAGTTCTTC
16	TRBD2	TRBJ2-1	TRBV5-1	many	CASSPTSGSSYNEQFF	TGCGCCAGCAGTCCCACTAGCGGGAGTTCCTACAATGAGCAGTTCTTC
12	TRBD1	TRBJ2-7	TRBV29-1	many	CSVERDSYEQYF	TGCAGCGTAGAACGGGACAGCTACGAGCAGTACTTC
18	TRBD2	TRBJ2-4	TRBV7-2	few	CASSIRTSRKVAKNIQYF	TGTGCCAGCAGCATCCGGACTAGCCGAAAGGTAGCCAAAAACATTCAGTACTTC
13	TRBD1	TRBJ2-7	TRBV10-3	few	CATDRGSPHEQYF	TGTGCCACCGACAGGGGAAGTCCCCACGAGCAGTACTTC
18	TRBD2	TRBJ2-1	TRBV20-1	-	CSARGRVSGSQLHNEQFF	TGCAGTGCTAGAGGTCGCGTTAGCGGGAGTCAACTTCACAATGAGCAGTTCTTC
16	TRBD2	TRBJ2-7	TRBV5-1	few	CASSPNSGSQAYEQYF	TGCGCCAGCAGCCCCAATAGCGGGAGTCAAGCCTACGAGCAGTACTTC
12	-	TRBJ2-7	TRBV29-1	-	CSVEEGGYEQYF	TGCAGCGTTGAAGAGGGCGGCTACGAGCAGTACTTC
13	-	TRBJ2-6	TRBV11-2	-	CASSLNGANVLTF	TGTGCCAGCAGCCTGAACGGGGCCAACGTCCTGACTTTC
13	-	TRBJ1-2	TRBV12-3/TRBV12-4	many	CASSLRVFYGYTF	TGTGCCAGCAGTTTAAGGGTTTTCTATGGCTACACCTTC
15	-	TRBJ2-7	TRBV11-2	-	CASSDRQLLPLEQYF	TGTGCCAGCAGCGACCGACAGTTACTACCCCTCGAGCAGTACTTC
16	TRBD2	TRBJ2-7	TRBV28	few	CASSALAGGSHYEQYF	TGTGCCAGCAGCGCGCTAGCGGGAGGATCCCACTACGAGCAGTACTTC
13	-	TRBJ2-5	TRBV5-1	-	CASREGGGETQYF	TGCGCCAGCAGGGAGGGAGGTGGAGAGACCCAGTACTTC
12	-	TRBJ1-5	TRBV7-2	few	CASSLELGAQHF	TGTGCCAGCAGCTTAGAGTTGGGGGCCCAGCATTTT